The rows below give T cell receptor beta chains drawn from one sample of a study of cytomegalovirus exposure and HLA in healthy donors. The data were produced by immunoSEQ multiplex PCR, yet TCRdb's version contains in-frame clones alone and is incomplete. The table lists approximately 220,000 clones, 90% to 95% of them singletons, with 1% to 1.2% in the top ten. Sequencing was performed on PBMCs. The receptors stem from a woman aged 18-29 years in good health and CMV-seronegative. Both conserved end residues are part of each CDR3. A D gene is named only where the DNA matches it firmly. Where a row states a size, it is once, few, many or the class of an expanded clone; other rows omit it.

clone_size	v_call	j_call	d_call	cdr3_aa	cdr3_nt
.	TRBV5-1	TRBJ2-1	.	CASRPRGLSDNEQFF	TGCGCCAGCCGTCCTCGGGGATTGTCGGACAATGAGCAGTTCTTC
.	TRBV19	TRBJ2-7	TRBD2	CASSIRWLAGGLYEQYF	TGTGCCAGTAGTATACGGTGGCTAGCGGGAGGCCTCTACGAGCAGTACTTC
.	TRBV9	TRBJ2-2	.	CASSESFTGELFF	TGTGCCAGCAGCGAATCGTTCACCGGGGAGCTGTTTTTT
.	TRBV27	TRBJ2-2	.	CASSPLVLSPGELFF	TGTGCCAGCAGTCCACTAGTCCTAAGTCCCGGGGAGCTGTTTTTT
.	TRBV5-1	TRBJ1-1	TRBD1	CASSVGQGRTEAFF	TGCGCCAGCAGCGTGGGACAGGGGAGGACTGAAGCTTTCTTT
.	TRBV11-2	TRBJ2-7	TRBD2	CASSFSGSGYEQYF	TGTGCCAGCAGCTTTAGCGGGAGTGGCTACGAGCAGTACTTC
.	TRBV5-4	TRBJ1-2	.	CASSLDRNYGYTF	TGTGCCAGCAGCTTGGATAGAAACTATGGCTACACCTTC
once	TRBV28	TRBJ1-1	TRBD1	CASSLSGGGTEAFF	TGTGCCAGCAGTTTATCAGGGGGCGGCACTGAAGCTTTCTTT
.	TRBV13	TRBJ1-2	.	CASSFGGRRGGYTF	TGTGCCAGCAGCTTTGGGGGTAGGAGGGGCGGCTACACCTTC
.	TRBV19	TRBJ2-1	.	CASSMDGGNYNEQFF	TGTGCCAGTAGTATGGATGGCGGAAACTACAATGAGCAGTTCTTC
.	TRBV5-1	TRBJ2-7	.	CASSMTGTPAYEQYF	TGCGCCAGCAGCATGACCGGGACACCAGCCTACGAGCAGTACTTC
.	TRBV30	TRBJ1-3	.	CAWSAGGGQAGNTIYF	TGTGCCTGGAGTGCCGGGGGGGGGCAGGCTGGAAACACCATATATTTT
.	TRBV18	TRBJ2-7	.	CASSPNSEQYF	TGTGCCAGCTCACCCAATAGCGAGCAGTACTTC
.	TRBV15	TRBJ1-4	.	CATSRRNEKLFF	TGTGCCACCAGCAGGAGGAATGAAAAACTGTTTTTT
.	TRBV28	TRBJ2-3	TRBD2	CASLGRFADTQYF	TGTGCCAGCCTCGGGAGGTTCGCAGATACGCAGTATTTT